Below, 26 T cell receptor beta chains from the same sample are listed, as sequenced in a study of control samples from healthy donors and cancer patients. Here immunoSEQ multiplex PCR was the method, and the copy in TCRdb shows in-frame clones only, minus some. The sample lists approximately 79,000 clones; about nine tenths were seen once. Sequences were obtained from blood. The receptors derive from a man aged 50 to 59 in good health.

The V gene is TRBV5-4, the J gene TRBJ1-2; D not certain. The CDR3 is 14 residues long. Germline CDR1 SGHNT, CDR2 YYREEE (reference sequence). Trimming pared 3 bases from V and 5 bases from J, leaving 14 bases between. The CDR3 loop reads CASSSRTEPYGYTF. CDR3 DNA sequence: TGTGCCAGCAGCTCACGGACGGAACCTTATGGCTACACCTTC.

DNA for the CDR3: TGTGCCAGCCGAGGGGGGGACGGACAGCCCCAGCATTTT. Amino acid sequence: CASRGGDGQPQHF. The V call is TRBV6-5, the J call TRBJ1-5; tentatively, D is TRBD1 (6 bases). The V end was cut by 8 bases, the J end by 7 bases, with 15 bases between. Germline V CDR1 and CDR2: MNHEY, SVGAGI. The CDR3 is 13 residues long.

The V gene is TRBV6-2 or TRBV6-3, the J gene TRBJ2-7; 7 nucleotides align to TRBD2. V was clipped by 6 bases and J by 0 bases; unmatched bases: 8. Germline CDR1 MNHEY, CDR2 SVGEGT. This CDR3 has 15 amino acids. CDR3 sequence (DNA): TGTGCCAGCAGCCTGAAACGGGACTACTCCTACGAGCAGTACTTC. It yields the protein CASSLKRDYSYEQYF.

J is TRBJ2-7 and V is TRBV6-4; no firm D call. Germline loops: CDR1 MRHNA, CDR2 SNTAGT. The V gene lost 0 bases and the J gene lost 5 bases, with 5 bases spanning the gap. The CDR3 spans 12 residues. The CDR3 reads CASSDSFHEQYF. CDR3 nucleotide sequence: TGTGCCAGCAGTGACTCCTTCCACGAGCAGTACTTC.

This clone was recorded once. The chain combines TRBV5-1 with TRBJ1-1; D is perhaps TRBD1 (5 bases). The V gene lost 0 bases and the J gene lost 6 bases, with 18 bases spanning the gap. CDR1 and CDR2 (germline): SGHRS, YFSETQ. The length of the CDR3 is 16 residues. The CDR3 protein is CASSLAGMSGSPEAFF. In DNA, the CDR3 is TGCGCCAGCAGCTTGGCCGGAATGTCAGGGTCCCCTGAAGCTTTCTTT.

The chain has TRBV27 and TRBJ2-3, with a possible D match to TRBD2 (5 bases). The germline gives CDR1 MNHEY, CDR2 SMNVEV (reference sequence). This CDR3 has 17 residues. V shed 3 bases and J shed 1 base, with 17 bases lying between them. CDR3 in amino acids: CASSFLALGDRTDTQYF. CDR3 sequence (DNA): TGTGCCAGCAGTTTCCTAGCTCTAGGCGACCGCACAGATACGCAGTATTTT.

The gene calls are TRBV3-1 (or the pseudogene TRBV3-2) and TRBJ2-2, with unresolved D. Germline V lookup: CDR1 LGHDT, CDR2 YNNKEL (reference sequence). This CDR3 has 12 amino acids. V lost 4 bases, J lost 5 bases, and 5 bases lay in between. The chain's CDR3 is CASSLGTGELFF. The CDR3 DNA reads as TGTGCCAGCAGCCTAGGGACCGGGGAGCTGTTTTTT.

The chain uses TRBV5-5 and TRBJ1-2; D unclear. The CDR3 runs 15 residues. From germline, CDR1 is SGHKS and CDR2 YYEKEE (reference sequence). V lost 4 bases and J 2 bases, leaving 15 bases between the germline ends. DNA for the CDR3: TGTGCCAGCAGCAGCGGGATAAATGAAAACTATGGCTACACCTTC. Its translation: CASSSGINENYGYTF.

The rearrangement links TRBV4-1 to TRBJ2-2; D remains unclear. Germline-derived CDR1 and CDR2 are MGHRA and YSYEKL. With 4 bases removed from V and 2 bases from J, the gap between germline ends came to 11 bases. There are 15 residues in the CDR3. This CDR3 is CASSPRTDNTGELFF. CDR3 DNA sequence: TGCGCCAGCAGCCCGCGCACAGATAACACCGGGGAGCTGTTTTTT.

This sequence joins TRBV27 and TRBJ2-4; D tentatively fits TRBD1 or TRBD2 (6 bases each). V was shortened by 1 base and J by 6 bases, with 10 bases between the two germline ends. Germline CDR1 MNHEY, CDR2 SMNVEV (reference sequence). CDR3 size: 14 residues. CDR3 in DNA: TGTGCCAGCAGTTTATGGGGGGCTCCAAACATTCAGTACTTC. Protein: CASSLWGAPNIQYF.

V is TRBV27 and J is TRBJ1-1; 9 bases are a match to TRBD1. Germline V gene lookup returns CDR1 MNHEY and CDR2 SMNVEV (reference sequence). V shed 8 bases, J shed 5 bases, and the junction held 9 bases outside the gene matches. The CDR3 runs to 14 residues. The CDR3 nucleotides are TGTGCCAGCTACTTACAGGGGGCGGAAACTGAAGCTTTCTTT. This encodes CASYLQGAETEAFF.

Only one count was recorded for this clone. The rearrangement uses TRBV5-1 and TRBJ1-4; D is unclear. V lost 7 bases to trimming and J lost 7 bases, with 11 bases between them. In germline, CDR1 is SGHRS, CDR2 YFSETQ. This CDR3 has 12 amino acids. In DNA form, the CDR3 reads TGCGCCAGCCCCCGAACCGGTGAAAAACTGTTTTTT. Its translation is CASPRTGEKLFF. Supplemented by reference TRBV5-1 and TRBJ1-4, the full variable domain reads KAGVTQTPRYLIKTRGQQVTLSCSPISGHRSVSWYQQTPGQGLQFLFEYFSETQRNKGNFPGRFSGRQFSNSRSEMNVSTLELGDSALYLCASPRTGEKLFFGSGTQLSVL.

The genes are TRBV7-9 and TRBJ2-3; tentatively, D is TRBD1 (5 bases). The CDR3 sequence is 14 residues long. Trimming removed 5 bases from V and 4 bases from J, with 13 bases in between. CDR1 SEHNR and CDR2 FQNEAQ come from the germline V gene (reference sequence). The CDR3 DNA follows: TGTGCCAGCAGCCATGGACACTCCGCAGATACGCAGTATTTT. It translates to CASSHGHSADTQYF. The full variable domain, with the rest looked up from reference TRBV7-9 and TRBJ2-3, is DTGVSQNPRHKITKRGQNVTFRCDPISEHNRLYWYRQTLGQGPEFLTYFQNEAQLEKSRLLSDRFSAERPKGSFSTLEIQRTEQGDSAMYLCASSHGHSADTQYFGPGTRLTVL.

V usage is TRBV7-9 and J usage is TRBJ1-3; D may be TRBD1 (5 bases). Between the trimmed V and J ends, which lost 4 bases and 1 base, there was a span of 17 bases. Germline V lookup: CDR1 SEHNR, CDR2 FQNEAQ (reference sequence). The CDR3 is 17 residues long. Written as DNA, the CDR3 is TGTGCCAGCAGCTCCTCACCGCGGACACTTTCTGGAAACACCATATATTTT. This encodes CASSSSPRTLSGNTIYF.

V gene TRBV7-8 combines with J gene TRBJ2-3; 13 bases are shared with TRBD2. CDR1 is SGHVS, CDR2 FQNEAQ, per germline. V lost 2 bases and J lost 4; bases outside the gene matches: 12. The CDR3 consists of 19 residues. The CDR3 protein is CASSLNWLLAGGLSDTQYF. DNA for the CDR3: TGTGCCAGCAGCTTAAATTGGTTACTAGCGGGGGGGCTTTCAGATACGCAGTATTTT.

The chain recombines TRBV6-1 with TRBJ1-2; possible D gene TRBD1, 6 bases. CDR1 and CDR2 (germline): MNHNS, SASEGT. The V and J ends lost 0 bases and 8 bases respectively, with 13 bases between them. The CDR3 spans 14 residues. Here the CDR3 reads CASSEALGGSGYTF. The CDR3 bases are TGTGCCAGCAGTGAAGCGCTCGGGGGCTCGGGCTACACCTTC.

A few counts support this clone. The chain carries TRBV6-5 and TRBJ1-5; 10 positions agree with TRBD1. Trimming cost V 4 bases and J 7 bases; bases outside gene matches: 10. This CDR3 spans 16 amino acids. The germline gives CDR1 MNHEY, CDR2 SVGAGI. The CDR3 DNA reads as TGTGCCAGCAGTTCGCTGACAGGGGGCCGCAGGCAGCCCCAGCATTTT. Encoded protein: CASSSLTGGRRQPQHF.

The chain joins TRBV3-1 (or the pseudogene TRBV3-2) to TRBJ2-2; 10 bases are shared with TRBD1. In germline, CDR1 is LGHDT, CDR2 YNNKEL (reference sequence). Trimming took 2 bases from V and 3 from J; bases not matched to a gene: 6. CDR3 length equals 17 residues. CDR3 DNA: TGTGCCAGCAGCCAACCGACAGGGGGCCCTGACACCGGGGAGCTGTTTTTT. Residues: CASSQPTGGPDTGELFF.

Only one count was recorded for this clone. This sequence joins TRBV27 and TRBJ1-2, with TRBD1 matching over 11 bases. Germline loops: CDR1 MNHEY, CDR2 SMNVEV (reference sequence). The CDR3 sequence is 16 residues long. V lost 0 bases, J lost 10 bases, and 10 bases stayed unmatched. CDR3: CASSLSRTGGASPYTF. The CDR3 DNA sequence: TGTGCCAGCAGTTTATCGAGGACAGGGGGCGCGAGCCCCTACACCTTC.

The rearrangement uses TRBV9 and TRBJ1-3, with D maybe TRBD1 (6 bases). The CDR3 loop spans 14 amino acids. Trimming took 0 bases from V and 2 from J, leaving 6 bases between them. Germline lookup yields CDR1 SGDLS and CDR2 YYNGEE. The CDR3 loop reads CASSVGQAGNTIYF. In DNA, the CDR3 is TGTGCCAGCAGCGTAGGACAGGCTGGAAACACCATATATTTT.

The CDR3 bases are TGTGCCAGCAGCCAGGGGGAAATGGGTGACACTGAAGCTTTCTTT. Its translation: CASSQGEMGDTEAFF. J is TRBJ1-1 and V is TRBV14, with a possible D match to TRBD1 (5 bases). V was clipped by 3 bases and J by 3 bases, with 14 bases between them. The CDR3 is 15 residues long. Germline CDR1 SGHDN, CDR2 FVKESK.

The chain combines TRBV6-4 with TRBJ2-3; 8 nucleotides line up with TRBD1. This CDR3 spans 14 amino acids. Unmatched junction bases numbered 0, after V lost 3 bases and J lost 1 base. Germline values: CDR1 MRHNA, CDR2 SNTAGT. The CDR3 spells CASSEGQGTDTQYF. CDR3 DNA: TGTGCCAGCAGTGAGGGACAGGGCACAGATACGCAGTATTTT.

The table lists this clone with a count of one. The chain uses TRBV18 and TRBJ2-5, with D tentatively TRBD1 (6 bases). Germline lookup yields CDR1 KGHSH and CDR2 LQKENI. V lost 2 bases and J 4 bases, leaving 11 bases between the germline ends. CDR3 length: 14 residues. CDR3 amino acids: CASSPMGAGETQYF. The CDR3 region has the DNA TGTGCCAGCTCACCAATGGGGGCCGGAGAGACCCAGTACTTC.

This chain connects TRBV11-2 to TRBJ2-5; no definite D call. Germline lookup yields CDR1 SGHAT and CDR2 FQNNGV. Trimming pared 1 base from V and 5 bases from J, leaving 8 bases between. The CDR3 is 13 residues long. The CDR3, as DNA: TGTGCCAGCAGCTTAGGTCTGGGGGAGACCCAGTACTTC. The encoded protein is CASSLGLGETQYF.

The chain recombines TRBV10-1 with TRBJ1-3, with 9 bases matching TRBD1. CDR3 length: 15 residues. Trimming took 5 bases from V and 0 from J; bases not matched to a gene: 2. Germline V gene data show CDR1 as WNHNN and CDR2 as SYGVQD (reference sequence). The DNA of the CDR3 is TGCGCCAGCAGTCCGGACAGGGGCTCTGGAAACACCATATATTTT. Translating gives CASSPDRGSGNTIYF.

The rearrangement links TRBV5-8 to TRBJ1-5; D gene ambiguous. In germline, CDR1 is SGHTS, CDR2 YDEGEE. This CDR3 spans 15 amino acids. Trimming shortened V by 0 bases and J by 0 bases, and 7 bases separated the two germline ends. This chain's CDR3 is CASSLARVSNQPQHF. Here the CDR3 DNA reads TGTGCCAGCAGCTTGGCTAGGGTTAGCAATCAGCCCCAGCATTTT.